This T cell receptor (beta chain) originates from a study of blood T cell repertoires in COVID-19. The CDR3 spans 13 residues. CDR1 and CDR2 from the germline V gene are MNHEY and SVGAGI. Trimming removed 0 bases from V and 4 bases from J, with 6 bases in between. Here immunoSEQ multiplex PCR was the method, and the copy in TCRdb shows in-frame clones only, minus some. The sample gives fewer than 300,000 clones, about 89% of which show up once; 2.2% is in the top ten. The sequence came from a woman in her thirties with COVID-19, enrolled during active disease. V gene TRBV6-5 combines with J gene TRBJ1-1; possibly TRBD1 for D (5 bases). Material for sequencing was peripheral blood. CDR3 residues: CASSYSTATEAFF. Here the CDR3 DNA reads TGTGCCAGCAGTTACTCGACAGCCACTGAAGCTTTCTTT.